This T cell receptor beta chain was sequenced in a study of T cells in Graves' hyperthyroidism and ophthalmopathy. About the study: Peripheral blood was obtained at initial diagnosis, preceding any treatment.

Newly diagnosed hyperthyroidism patients aged 18 to 65 years had disease lasting under 2 months. The authors took PBMCs from 10 ml fresh peripheral blood. This clonotype occurred a few times. Its antigen is currently unknown. TCR beta CDR3 region amplification was performed from RNA transcripts. Using the HTBI primer set, a first-round RT-PCR was run on the TCR CDR3. TCRdb fed the multiplex PCR reads into MiXCR, producing one record per CDR3 protein. The data contain approximately 740,000 distinct CDR3 sequences, 13% to 15% of them singletons. The CDR3 sequence is 13 residues long. Looked up from germline, CDR1 is SNHLY and CDR2 is FYNNEI. The V end was cut by 7 bases, the J end by 0 bases, with 9 bases between. Study-level points and caveats: Most thyroid-expanded clonotypes above 0.001 were also found in blood.

The sequenced sample was blood. The chain links TRBV2 to TRBJ1-1; D gene unclear. The receptor's source is a woman aged 18 to 35 with Graves' hyperthyroidism. Here the CDR3 reads CASMAVMNTEAFF. In DNA form, the CDR3 reads TGTGCCAGCATGGCAGTCATGAACACTGAAGCTTTCTTT. The complete variable domain, with remaining parts taken from reference TRBV2 and TRBJ1-1, reads EPEVTQTPSHQVTQMGQEVILRCVPISNHLYFYWYRQILGQKVEFLVSFYNNEISEKSEIFDDQFSVERPDGSNFTLKIRSTKLEDSAMYFCASMAVMNTEAFFGQGTRLTVV.